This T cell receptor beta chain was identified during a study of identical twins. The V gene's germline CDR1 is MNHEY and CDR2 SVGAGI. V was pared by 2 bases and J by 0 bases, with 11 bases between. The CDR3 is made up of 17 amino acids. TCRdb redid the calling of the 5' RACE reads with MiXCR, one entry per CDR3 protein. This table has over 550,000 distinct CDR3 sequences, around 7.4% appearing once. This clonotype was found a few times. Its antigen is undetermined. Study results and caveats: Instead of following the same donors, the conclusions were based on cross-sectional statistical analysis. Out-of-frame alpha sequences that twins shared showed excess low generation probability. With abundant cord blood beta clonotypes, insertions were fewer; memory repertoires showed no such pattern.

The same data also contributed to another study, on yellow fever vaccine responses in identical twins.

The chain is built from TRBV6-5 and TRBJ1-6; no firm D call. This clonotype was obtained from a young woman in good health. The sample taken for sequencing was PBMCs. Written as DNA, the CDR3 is TGTGCCAGCAGTTACCTAAGAGCGGGCTCCTATAATTCACCCCTCCACTTT. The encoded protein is CASSYLRAGSYNSPLHF.